The 13 T cell receptor beta chains reported below all come from one sample, sequenced in a study of T cell responses to AZD1222 COVID-19 vaccine. Assay: immunoSEQ multiplex PCR; the TCRdb copy retains only in-frame clones and omits some. The sample holds 80,000 or so clones, approximately 90% seen once. Specimen: peripheral blood, collected on day 0 of AZD1222 vaccination. The receptors here all came from an adult in good health.

The sample holds a few counts of this clone. The gene calls are TRBV6-5 and TRBJ1-2, with no clear D. The V end was cut by 5 bases, the J end by 4 bases, with 11 bases between. This CDR3 comprises 13 residues. Per the germline V gene, CDR1 is MNHEY and CDR2 is SVGAGI. The CDR3 DNA follows: TGTGCCAGCAGTCCGGGCCCTGGCTATGGCTACACCTTC. Translating gives CASSPGPGYGYTF.

The rearrangement uses TRBV18 and TRBJ1-1; D call uncertain. Germline V CDR1 and CDR2: KGHSH, LQKENI. The CDR3 length is 17 residues. Trimming removed 4 bases at V and 1 base at J, with 19 bases between. The CDR3 sequence is CASSLRQALTGNTEAFF. CDR3 bases: TGTGCCAGCTCACTAAGGCAGGCCCTGACGGGGAACACTGAAGCTTTCTTT.

The table lists this clone with a count of one. This chain connects TRBV6-5 to TRBJ2-5; 11 nucleotides align to TRBD2. In germline, CDR1 is MNHEY, CDR2 SVGAGI. V gave up 8 bases and J gave up 5 bases; unmatched junction bases: 7. The CDR3 extends over 14 amino acids. The CDR3 bases are TGTGCCAGCTCCTGGACTAGCGGGTTGGAGACCCAGTACTTC. Translation: CASSWTSGLETQYF.

The chain uses TRBV2 and TRBJ1-5; TRBD1 matches at 8 bases. Germline V gene data show CDR1 as SNHLY and CDR2 as FYNNEI. The CDR3 has 15 amino acids. V trimming: 6 bases; J trimming: 7 bases; junction bases outside the gene matches: 11. This CDR3 is CASSIDRGGRQPQHF. CDR3 DNA: TGTGCCAGCAGCATTGACAGGGGAGGTAGGCAGCCCCAGCATTTT.

This clone occurred once. This chain joins TRBV2 and TRBJ1-1; D gene ambiguous. CDR3 length: 12 residues. In germline, CDR1 is SNHLY, CDR2 FYNNEI. V lost 3 bases and J 0 bases, leaving 2 bases between the germline ends. The chain's CDR3 is CASSDVNTEAFF. The CDR3 coding sequence is TGTGCCAGCAGTGACGTGAACACTGAAGCTTTCTTT.

The chain carries TRBV10-3 and TRBJ1-1, with D possibly being TRBD1 (5 bases). The CDR3 is 14 amino acids. Trimming removed 4 bases at V and 0 bases at J, with 9 bases between. Per germline, CDR1 ENHRY and CDR2 SYGVKD. The CDR3 here is CAISGAGMNTEAFF. CDR3 coding DNA: TGTGCCATCAGTGGGGCAGGGATGAACACTGAAGCTTTCTTT.

In DNA, the CDR3 is TGTGCCAGCGGCCGAGGGGGGAGTTATGGCTACACCTTC. It translates to CASGRGGSYGYTF. The V and J genes are TRBV2 and TRBJ1-2; D is perhaps TRBD1 (6 bases). The V end lost 8 bases, the J end lost 5 bases, and 15 bases lay between the germline ends. Germline V gives CDR1 SNHLY, CDR2 FYNNEI. This CDR3 contains 13 residues.

V is TRBV9 and J is TRBJ2-1; unclear D gene. CDR1 and CDR2 (germline): SGDLS, YYNGEE. V gave up 1 base and J gave up 9 bases, with 8 bases separating them. The CDR3 has 12 amino acids. The CDR3 nucleotides read TGTGCCAGCAGCGTAAATTGGGGTGAGCAGTTCTTC. Residues: CASSVNWGEQFF. The variable domain in full, with the rest retrieved from reference TRBV9 and TRBJ2-1, is DSGVTQTPKHLITATGQRVTLRCSPRSGDLSVYWYQQSLDQGLQFLIQYYNGEERAKGNILERFSAQQFPDLHSELNLSSLELGDSALYFCASSVNWGEQFFGPGTRLTVL.

This chain links TRBV5-1 with TRBJ2-3, with TRBD2 matching 13 bases. Germline V gene lookup returns CDR1 SGHRS and CDR2 YFSETQ. After removal of 4 bases from V and 2 bases from J, the junction contained 1 base not matched to a gene. The CDR3 has 15 residues. CDR3 residues: CASSGLAGATDTQYF. Written as DNA, the CDR3 is TGCGCCAGCAGCGGACTAGCGGGGGCCACAGATACGCAGTATTTT.

The chain combines TRBV2 with TRBJ2-7; D is possibly TRBD1 (6 bases). The CDR3 length is 14 residues. The V gene's germline CDR1 is SNHLY and CDR2 FYNNEI. With 6 bases removed from V and 6 bases from J, the gap between germline ends came to 18 bases. The CDR3 coding sequence is TGTGCCAGCAGGAGGGGCGCAGGGGTTGGCGAGCAGTACTTC. Its protein product is CASRRGAGVGEQYF.

V usage is TRBV6-5 and J usage is TRBJ1-1; D is uncertain. V was pared by 0 bases and J by 1 base, with 12 bases between. Germline-derived CDR1 and CDR2 are MNHEY and SVGAGI. This CDR3 contains 16 residues. The CDR3 loop reads CASSYSRRKSNTEAFF. CDR3 sequence (DNA): TGTGCCAGCAGTTACTCTCGAAGGAAATCGAACACTGAAGCTTTCTTT.

The chain has TRBV29-1 and TRBJ2-5, with 10 nucleotides matching TRBD2. The CDR3 loop spans 14 amino acids. Germline CDR1 SQVTM, CDR2 ANQGSEA. V shed 8 bases and J 7 bases; nucleotides not matched to a gene: 13. The CDR3 reads CSSRTSGEQGTQYF. The CDR3 DNA sequence: TGCAGCTCCCGGACTAGCGGCGAGCAGGGGACCCAGTACTTC.

In its sample, this clone was seen a few times. V gene TRBV4-3 combines with J gene TRBJ2-7, with D unresolved. The CDR3 runs 15 residues. Germline CDR1 LGHNA, CDR2 YSLEER. The ends were cut back, 1 base at V and 2 bases at J, with 12 bases in the middle. This chain's CDR3 is CASSQGGQPAYEQYF. As DNA, the CDR3 is TGCGCCAGCAGCCAAGGTGGGCAACCAGCCTACGAGCAGTACTTC.